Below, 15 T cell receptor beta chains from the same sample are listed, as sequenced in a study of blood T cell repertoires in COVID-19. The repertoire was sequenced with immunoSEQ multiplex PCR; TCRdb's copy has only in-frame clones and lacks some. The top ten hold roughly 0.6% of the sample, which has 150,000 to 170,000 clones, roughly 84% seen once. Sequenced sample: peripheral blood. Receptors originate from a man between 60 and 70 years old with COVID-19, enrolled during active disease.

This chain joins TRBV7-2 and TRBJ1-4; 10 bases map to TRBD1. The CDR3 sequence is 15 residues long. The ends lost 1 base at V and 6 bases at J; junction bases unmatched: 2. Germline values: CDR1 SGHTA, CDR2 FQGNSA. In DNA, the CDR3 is TGTGCCAGCAGCTTAGACGGGACAGGGGATGAAAAACTGTTTTTT. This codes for CASSLDGTGDEKLFF.

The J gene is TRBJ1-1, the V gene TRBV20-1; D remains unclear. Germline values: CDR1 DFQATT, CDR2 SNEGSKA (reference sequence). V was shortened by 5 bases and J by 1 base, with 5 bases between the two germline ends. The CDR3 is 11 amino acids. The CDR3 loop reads CSAVRNTEAFF. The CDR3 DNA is TGCAGTGCTGTTCGGAACACTGAAGCTTTCTTT.

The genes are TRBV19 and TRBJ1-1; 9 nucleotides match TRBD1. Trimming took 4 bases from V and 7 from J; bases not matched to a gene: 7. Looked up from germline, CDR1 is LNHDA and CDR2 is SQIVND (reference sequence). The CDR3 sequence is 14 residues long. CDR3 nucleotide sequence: TGTGCCAGTAGTACTGACAGGGGGGCCAGTGAAGCTTTCTTT. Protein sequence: CASSTDRGASEAFF.

The CDR3 nucleotides are TGTGCCAGCAGCGCCCTGGGCCAGGGTGAACAGTACTTC. This gives the protein CASSALGQGEQYF. The chain is built from TRBV7-8 and TRBJ2-7, with a possible D match to TRBD1 (5 bases). Germline V gene data show CDR1 as SGHVS and CDR2 as FQNEAQ. Trimming stripped 5 bases from V and 10 bases from J, with 18 bases between. The CDR3 spans 13 residues.

The CDR3 bases are TGTGCCAGCAGCGTCGTCCCGGGAGGCGTTGGTGAAAAACTGTTTTTT. Its translation: CASSVVPGGVGEKLFF. This chain links TRBV5-5 with TRBJ1-4; D not certain. The CDR3 is 16 amino acids. The V gene's germline CDR1 is SGHKS and CDR2 YYEKEE (reference sequence). V lost 4 bases, J lost 7 bases, and 20 bases lay in between.

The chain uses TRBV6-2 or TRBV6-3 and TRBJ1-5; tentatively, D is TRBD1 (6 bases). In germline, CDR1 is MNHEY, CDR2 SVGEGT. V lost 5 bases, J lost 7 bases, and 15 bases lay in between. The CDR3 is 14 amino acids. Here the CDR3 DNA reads TGTGCCAGCAGTGAGGGGGGGAACTGGCAGCCCCAGCATTTT. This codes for CASSEGGNWQPQHF.

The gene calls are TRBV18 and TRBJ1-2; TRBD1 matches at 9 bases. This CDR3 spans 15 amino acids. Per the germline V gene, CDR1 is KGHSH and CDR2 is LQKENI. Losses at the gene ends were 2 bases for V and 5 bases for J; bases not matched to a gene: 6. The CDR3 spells CASSPSGQGFYGYTF. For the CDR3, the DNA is TGTGCCAGCTCACCAAGTGGACAGGGGTTTTATGGCTACACCTTC.

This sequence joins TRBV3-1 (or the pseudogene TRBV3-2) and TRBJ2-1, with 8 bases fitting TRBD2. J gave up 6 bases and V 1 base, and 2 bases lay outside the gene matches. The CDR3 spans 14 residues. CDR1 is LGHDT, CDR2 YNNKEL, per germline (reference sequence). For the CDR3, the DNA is TGTGCCAGCAGCCAAGTGCGGGGGGCCAATGAGCAGTTCTTC. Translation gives CASSQVRGANEQFF.

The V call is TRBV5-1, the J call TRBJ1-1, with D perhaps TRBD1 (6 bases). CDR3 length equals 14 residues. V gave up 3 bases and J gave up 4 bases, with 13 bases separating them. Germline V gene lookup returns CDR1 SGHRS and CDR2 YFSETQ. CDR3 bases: TGCGCCAGCAGCTCGCAGGACAGCGGCACTGAAGCTTTCTTT. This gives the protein CASSSQDSGTEAFF.

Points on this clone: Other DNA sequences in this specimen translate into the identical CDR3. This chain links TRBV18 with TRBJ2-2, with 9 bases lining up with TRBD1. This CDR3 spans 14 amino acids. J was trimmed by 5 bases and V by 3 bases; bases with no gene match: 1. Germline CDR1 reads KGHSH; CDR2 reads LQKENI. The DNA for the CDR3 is TGTGCCAGCTCACCGGACAGGGGAACCGGGGAGCTGTTTTTT. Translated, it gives CASSPDRGTGELFF.

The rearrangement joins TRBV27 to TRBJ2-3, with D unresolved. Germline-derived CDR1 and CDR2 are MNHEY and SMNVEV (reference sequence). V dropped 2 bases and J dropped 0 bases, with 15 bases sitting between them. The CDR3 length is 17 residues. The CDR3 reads CASSLAPPLTSTDTQYF. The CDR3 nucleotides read TGTGCCAGCAGTTTAGCCCCTCCCTTAACTAGCACAGATACGCAGTATTTT.

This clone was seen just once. CDR3: CASITPPGGYTF. The CDR3 DNA sequence: TGTGCCAGCATTACCCCCCCGGGAGGCTACACCTTC. The chain has TRBV6-5 and TRBJ1-2; D not certain. The CDR3 extends over 12 amino acids. CDR1 and CDR2 from the germline V gene are MNHEY and SVGAGI. Trimming left V 7 bases short and J 8 bases short, with 14 bases between.

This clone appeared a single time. CDR3 DNA: TGTGCCAGCAGTTACGGGACAGGTCTTAATCAGCCCCAGCATTTT. As protein: CASSYGTGLNQPQHF. This sequence joins TRBV6-5 and TRBJ1-5; TRBD1 matches 8 bases. Germline V lookup: CDR1 MNHEY, CDR2 SVGAGI. The V gene end was trimmed by 2 bases and the J gene end by 4 bases; junction bases not matched to a gene: 4. The CDR3 has 15 residues.

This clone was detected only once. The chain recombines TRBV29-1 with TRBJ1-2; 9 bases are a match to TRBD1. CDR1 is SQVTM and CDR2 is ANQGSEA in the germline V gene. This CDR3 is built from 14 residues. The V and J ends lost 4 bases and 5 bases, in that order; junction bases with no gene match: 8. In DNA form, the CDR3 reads TGCAGCGTTGTGCAGGGACAGGGAATATATGGCTACACCTTC. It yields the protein CSVVQGQGIYGYTF. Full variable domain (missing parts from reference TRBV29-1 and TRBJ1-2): SAVISQKPSRDICQRGTSLTIQCQVDSQVTMMFWYRQQPGQSLTLIATANQGSEATYESGFVIDKFPISRPNLTFSTLTVSNMSPEDSSIYLCSVVQGQGIYGYTFGSGTRLTVV.

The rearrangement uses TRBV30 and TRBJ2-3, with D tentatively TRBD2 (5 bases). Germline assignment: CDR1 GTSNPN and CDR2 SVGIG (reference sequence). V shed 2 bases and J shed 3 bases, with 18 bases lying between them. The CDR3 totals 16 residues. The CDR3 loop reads CAWSPDTLLVTDTQYF. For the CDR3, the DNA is TGTGCCTGGAGTCCCGACACGCTACTAGTAACAGATACGCAGTATTTT.